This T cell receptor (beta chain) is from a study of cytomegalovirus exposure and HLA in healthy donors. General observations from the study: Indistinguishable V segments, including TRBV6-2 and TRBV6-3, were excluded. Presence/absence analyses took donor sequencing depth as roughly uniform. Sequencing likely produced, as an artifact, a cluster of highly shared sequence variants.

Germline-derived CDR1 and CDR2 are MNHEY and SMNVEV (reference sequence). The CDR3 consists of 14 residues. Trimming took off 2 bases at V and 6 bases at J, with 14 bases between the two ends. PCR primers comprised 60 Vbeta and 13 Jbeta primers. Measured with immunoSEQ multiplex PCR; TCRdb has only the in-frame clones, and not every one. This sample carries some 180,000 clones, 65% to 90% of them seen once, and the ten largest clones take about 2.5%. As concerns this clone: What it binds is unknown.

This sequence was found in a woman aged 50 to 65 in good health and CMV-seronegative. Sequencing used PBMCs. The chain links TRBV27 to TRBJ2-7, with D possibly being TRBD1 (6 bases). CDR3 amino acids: CASSLSGQHSEQYF. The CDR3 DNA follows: TGTGCCAGCAGTTTAAGCGGACAGCACTCCGAGCAGTACTTC.